What follows are 2 T cell receptor beta chains derived from one specimen sequenced in a study of T cells in Graves' hyperthyroidism and ophthalmopathy. RNA transcripts were the template for amplifying TCR beta CDR3 regions. Carried out on the TCR CDR3, a first-round RT-PCR used the HTBI primer set. MiXCR was run by TCRdb on the multiplex PCR reads, yielding one entry per CDR3 protein. There are some 600,000 distinct CDR3 sequences in the sample; around 46% occur only once, and roughly 8.2% lies in the top ten. The sample taken for sequencing was peripheral blood or thyroid tissue (not recorded which). The receptors here all came from a woman younger than 35 with Graves' hyperthyroidism.

The V call is TRBV2, the J call TRBJ1-2; D remains ambiguous. The CDR3 length is 10 residues. V lost 9 bases, J lost 8 bases, and 10 bases lay in between. CDR1 is SNHLY and CDR2 is FYNNEI in the germline V gene. The CDR3 protein is CARDLGGYTF. In DNA form, the CDR3 reads TGTGCCAGAGACCTGGGAGGCTACACCTTC.

The rearrangement joins TRBV9 to TRBJ1-6; TRBD1 might be the D (5 bases). There are 15 residues in the CDR3. The V and J ends lost 3 bases and 2 bases respectively, with 9 bases between them. Germline CDR1 SGDLS, CDR2 YYNGEE. CDR3 amino acids: CASSEQGTYNSPLHF. The CDR3 region has the DNA TGTGCCAGCAGCGAGCAGGGTACCTATAATTCACCCCTCCACTTT.